This TCR beta chain was recorded in a study of T cells after somatic rescue of genetic block. Repertoires were generated with immunoSEQ multiplex PCR, while TCRdb's copy carries only in-frame clones and drops some. The sample contains 9,500 to 15,000 clones, about 71% of which appear only once. The ends lost 4 bases at V and 8 bases at J; junction bases unmatched: 8. CDR1 and CDR2 from the germline V gene are SGHRS and YFSETQ. The CDR3 contains 14 residues. The chain combines TRBV5-1 with TRBJ1-2, with TRBD1 matching 10 bases. Source material: peripheral blood mononuclear cells (PBMCs). The origin of this receptor is a boy aged 5-17 years. The CDR3 loop reads CASSVRQGAGGYTF. The DNA for the CDR3 is TGCGCCAGCAGCGTCCGACAGGGGGCTGGAGGCTACACCTTC.